A selection of T cell receptor beta chains follows, all from one sample in a study of immune cell composition in non-small cell lung cancer. The data were produced by immunoSEQ multiplex PCR, yet TCRdb's version contains in-frame clones alone and is incomplete. The data hold roughly 9,500 clones, with 70% to 85% observed a single time. Material for sequencing was non-adjacent lung tissue. Receptor source: a human donor with non-small cell lung cancer. CDR3s include the opening cysteine and the closing phenylalanine or tryptophan. A D gene is named only where the DNA matches it firmly. For some rows the clone size is stated as once, few or many, or as a class when expanded; others skip it.

NA | TRBJ2-7 | TRBV28 | NA | TGTGCCAGCAGTTTATCGGCCGGCATGGGCTCCTACGAGCAGTACTTC | CASSLSAGMGSYEQYF
NA | TRBJ1-3 | TRBV14 | NA | TGTGCCAGCAAGGACGGCGCTTCTGGAAACACCATATATTTT | CASKDGASGNTIYF
few | TRBJ2-2 | TRBV4-2 | TRBD1 | TGTGCCAGCAGCCCTACGGTCACAGGGGCGAACACCGGGGAGCTGTTTTTT | CASSPTVTGANTGELFF
NA | TRBJ2-7 | TRBV10-1 | TRBD2 | TGCGCCAGCGGGGGGGGGTGCGAGCAGTACTTC | CASGGGCEQYF
NA | TRBJ1-2 | TRBV6-6 | NA | TGTGCCAGCAGGGACGGGGGCTACACCTTC | CASRDGGYTF
NA | TRBJ1-5 | TRBV6-5 | NA | TGTGCCAGCACAGGGACCAGCAATCAGCCCCAGCATTTT | CASTGTSNQPQHF
NA | TRBJ2-3 | TRBV6-5 | NA | TGTGCCAGCAGTTTGGGTCCCACTAGCACAGATACGCAGTATTTT | CASSLGPTSTDTQYF
NA | TRBJ2-7 | TRBV19 | NA | TGTGCCAGTAGTATGGGGGGGCGAACTCACGAGCAGTACTTC | CASSMGGRTHEQYF
NA | TRBJ1-4 | TRBV30 | NA | TGTGCCTGGAGTTTCCACAGGGTCGTAATTGGTGAAAAACTGTTTTTT | CAWSFHRVVIGEKLFF
few | TRBJ1-5 | TRBV9 | NA | TGTGCCAGCAGCGTGGGAACCTCTAATCAGCCCCAGCATTTT | CASSVGTSNQPQHF
NA | TRBJ2-3 | TRBV4-1 | TRBD1 | TGCGCCAGCAGCCAACGACAGGGGGCGACAGATACGCAGTATTTT | CASSQRQGATDTQYF
NA | TRBJ2-7 | TRBV7-6 | TRBD2 | TGTGCCAGCACCCATGGTAGCGGGAGCTTCGAGCAGTACTTC | CASTHGSGSFEQYF
NA | TRBJ1-4 | TRBV4-1 | TRBD1 | TGCGCCAGCAAACCACAGGGGAATGAAAAACTGTTTTTT | CASKPQGNEKLFF
NA | TRBJ2-5 | TRBV11-2 | NA | TGTGCCAGCAGCTTACGAGGCCAGGGGTGGGAGACCCAGTACTTC | CASSLRGQGWETQYF
few | TRBJ1-1 | TRBV10-1 | TRBD1 | TGCGCCAGCAGCACAGGGGGATGGACTGAAGCTTTCTTT | CASSTGGWTEAFF
NA | TRBJ2-7 | TRBV6-1 | TRBD2 | TGTGCCAGCAGACCAAGCGGGAGAATCTACGAGCAGTACTTC | CASRPSGRIYEQYF
NA | TRBJ2-1 | TRBV7-3 | NA | TGTGCCAGCACCCCGTCAGGCTCCTACAATGAGCAGTTCTTC | CASTPSGSYNEQFF
NA | TRBJ2-5 | TRBV27 | TRBD1 | TGTGCCAGCTGGGGACAGGGCGCCCTGACCCAGTACTTC | CASWGQGALTQYF
NA | TRBJ1-1 | TRBV6-5 | NA | TGTGCCAGCAGTTACTCGGGGGGCGAAGCTTTCTTT | CASSYSGGEAFF
few | TRBJ2-5 | TRBV4-2 | NA | TGTGCCAGCAGCCAAGATCAGAGGGAGACCCAGTACTTC | CASSQDQRETQYF
NA | TRBJ1-5 | TRBV30 | NA | TGTGCCTGGAGTGTACTGAGGGGTCAGCCCCAGCATTTT | CAWSVLRGQPQHF
NA | TRBJ1-5 | TRBV7-8 | NA | TGTGCCAGCAGCCCCTCCGTCCGGGGATCGGATCAGCCCCAGCATTTT | CASSPSVRGSDQPQHF
NA | TRBJ1-6 | TRBV30 | NA | TGTGCCTGGAGTGTCGGGGGCACCTATAATTCACCCCTCCACTTT | CAWSVGGTYNSPLHF
NA | TRBJ2-7 | TRBV5-1 | NA | TGCGCCAGCAGCGAGGAGGTCGCTGGCCCCTACGAGCAGTACTTC | CASSEEVAGPYEQYF
NA | TRBJ2-2 | TRBV5-6 | NA | TGTGCCAGCAGCTTGCAGGACACCCGCGGGACCGGGGAGCTGTTTTTT | CASSLQDTRGTGELFF
once | TRBJ2-7 | TRBV5-6 | NA | TGTGCCAGCAGCTCGGACAGAAGCTACGAGCAGTACTTC | CASSSDRSYEQYF
NA | TRBJ2-1 | TRBV7-9 | TRBD2 | TGTGCCAGCAGGGGGACTAGCGGGAGCTCCTACAATGAGCAGTTCTTC | CASRGTSGSSYNEQFF
NA | TRBJ1-5 | TRBV28 | NA | TGTGCCAGCACCATAGGGGGAATGCGCAATCAGCCCCAGCATTTT | CASTIGGMRNQPQHF
NA | TRBJ2-1 | TRBV21-1 | NA | TGTGCCAGCAGCACGAGACAGGGGGCAGCAGGTGAGCAGTTCTTC | CASSTRQGAAGEQFF